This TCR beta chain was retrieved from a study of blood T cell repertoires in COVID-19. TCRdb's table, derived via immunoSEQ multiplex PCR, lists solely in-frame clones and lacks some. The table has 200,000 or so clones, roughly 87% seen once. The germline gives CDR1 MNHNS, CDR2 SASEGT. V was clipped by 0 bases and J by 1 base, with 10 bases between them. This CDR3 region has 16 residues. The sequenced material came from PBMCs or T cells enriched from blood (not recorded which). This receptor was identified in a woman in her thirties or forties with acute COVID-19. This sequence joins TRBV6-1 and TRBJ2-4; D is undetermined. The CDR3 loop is CASSEASVGAKNIQYF. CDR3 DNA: TGTGCCAGCAGTGAAGCGTCGGTGGGCGCCAAAAACATTCAGTACTTC.